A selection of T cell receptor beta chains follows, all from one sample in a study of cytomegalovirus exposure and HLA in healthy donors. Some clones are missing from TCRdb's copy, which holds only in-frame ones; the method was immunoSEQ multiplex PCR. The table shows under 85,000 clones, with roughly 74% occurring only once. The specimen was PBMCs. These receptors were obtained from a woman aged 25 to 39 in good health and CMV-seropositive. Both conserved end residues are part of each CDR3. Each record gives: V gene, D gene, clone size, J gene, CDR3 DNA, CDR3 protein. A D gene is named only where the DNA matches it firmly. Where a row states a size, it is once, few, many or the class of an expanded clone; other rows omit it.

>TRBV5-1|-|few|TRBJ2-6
TGCGCCAGCAGCTTGGCCGTATCCCCCTCTGGGGCCAACGTCCTGACTTTC
CASSLAVSPSGANVLTF
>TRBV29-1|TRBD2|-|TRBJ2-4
TGCAGCGTCGGGGGGGTAGCCAAAAACATTCAGTACTTC
CSVGGVAKNIQYF
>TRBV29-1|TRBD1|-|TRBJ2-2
TGCAGCGTGGCGAGGACAGGGGATACCGGGGAGCTGTTTTTT
CSVARTGDTGELFF
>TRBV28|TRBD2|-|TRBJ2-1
TGTGCCAGCAGTTCCCCCGGGACTAGAACGGATGAGCAGTTCTTC
CASSSPGTRTDEQFF
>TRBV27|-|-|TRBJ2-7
TGTGCCAGCAGTCTAGGGGGGGGCTTCTACGAGCAGTACTTC
CASSLGGGFYEQYF
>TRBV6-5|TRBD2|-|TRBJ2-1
TGTGCCAGCAGTTACACAGGACTAGCGGGTAATGAGCAGTTCTTC
CASSYTGLAGNEQFF
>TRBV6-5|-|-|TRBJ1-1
TGTGCCAGCAGTTACCAGGCGAACACTGAAGCTTTCTTT
CASSYQANTEAFF
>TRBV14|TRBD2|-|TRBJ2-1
TGTGCCAGCAGCCAAGGGGAGCGGGAGTTTACAAATGAGCAGTTCTTC
CASSQGEREFTNEQFF
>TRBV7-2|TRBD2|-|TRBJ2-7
TGTGCCAGCAGCTTAGACGGCGGGAGTGGGTACGAGCAGTACTTC
CASSLDGGSGYEQYF
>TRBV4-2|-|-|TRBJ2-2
TGTGCCAGCAGCCAAGATCGGGACTGGACCGGGGAGCTGTTTTTT
CASSQDRDWTGELFF
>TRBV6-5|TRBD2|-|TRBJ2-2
TGTGCCAGCGCCGGGACTAGTGCAACCGGGGAGCTGTTTTTT
CASAGTSATGELFF
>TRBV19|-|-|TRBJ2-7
TGTGCCAGTAGCCGAGGCGGGCCTCTCTACGAGCAGTACTTC
CASSRGGPLYEQYF
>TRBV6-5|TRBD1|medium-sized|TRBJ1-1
TGTGCCAGCAGATCCGGGACAGGGTTCACTGAAGCTTTCTTT
CASRSGTGFTEAFF
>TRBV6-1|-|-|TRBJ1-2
TGTGCCAGCAGTACAACCTCCGGGAGAGGCTATGGCTACACCTTC
CASSTTSGRGYGYTF
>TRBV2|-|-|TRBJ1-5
TGTGCCAGCAGTGACGGGACACTACATCAGCCCCAGCATTTT
CASSDGTLHQPQHF
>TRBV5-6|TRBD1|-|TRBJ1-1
TGTGCCAGCAGCTGGACAGGCTTGAACACTGAAGCTTTCTTT
CASSWTGLNTEAFF
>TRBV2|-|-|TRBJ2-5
TGTGCCAGCAGCCAAGTAGGGGGTACGGGGGAGACCCAGTACTTC
CASSQVGGTGETQYF
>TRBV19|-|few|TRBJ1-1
TGTGCCAGTAGTCGAACAGGATACACTGAAGCTTTCTTT
CASSRTGYTEAFF
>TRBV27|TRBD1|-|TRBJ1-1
TGTGCCAGCACCTCATACAGGGGGCTAGGAACTGAAGCTTTCTTT
CASTSYRGLGTEAFF
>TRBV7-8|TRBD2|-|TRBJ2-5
TGTGCCAGCAGCCTGGTAAGGCTAGCGGGTGAGACCCAGTACTTC
CASSLVRLAGETQYF
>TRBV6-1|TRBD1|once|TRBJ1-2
TGTGCCAGCAGTCGGACAGGGAACTATGGCTACACCTTC
CASSRTGNYGYTF
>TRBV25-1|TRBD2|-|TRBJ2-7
TGTGCCAGCAGTACCTCACCCGGGACTAGCGGAGTACTCGAGCAGTACTTC
CASSTSPGTSGVLEQYF
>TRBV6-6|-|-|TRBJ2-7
TGTGCCAGCAGTTACTCGGTGTACAGTTCCTACGAGCAGTACTTC
CASSYSVYSSYEQYF
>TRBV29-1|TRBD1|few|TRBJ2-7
TGCAGCGTTGATAAGGGACAGGGGGAACTCTACGAGCAGTACTTC
CSVDKGQGELYEQYF
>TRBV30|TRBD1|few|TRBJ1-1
TGTGCCTGGAGTACTTCCTCAGGGGGTAGGACTGAAGCTTTCTTT
CAWSTSSGGRTEAFF
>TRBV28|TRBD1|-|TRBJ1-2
TGTGCCAGCAGTCCCCGGCTACTTACAGGGGGAGGCTACACCTTC
CASSPRLLTGGGYTF
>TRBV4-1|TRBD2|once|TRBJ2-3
TGCGCCAGCAGCCCTGGGACTAGCGGGAGTGGGGGCACAGATACGCAGTATTTT
CASSPGTSGSGGTDTQYF
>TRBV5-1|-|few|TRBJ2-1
TGCGCCAGCAGCAACCCTACCGGGAGAGTGAGAAAGAATGAGCAGTTCTTC
CASSNPTGRVRKNEQFF
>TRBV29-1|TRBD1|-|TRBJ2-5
TGCAGCGTTACCACCCCGCCGACAGGGGGAGAGACCCAGTACTTC
CSVTTPPTGGETQYF
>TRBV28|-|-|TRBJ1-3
TGTGCCAGCAGCGCGAGGGCTCTTGGAAACACCATATATTTT
CASSARALGNTIYF
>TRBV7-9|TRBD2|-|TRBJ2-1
TGTGCCAGCAGCGAAAGCGGGAGTACCCACAATGAGCAGTTCTTC
CASSESGSTHNEQFF
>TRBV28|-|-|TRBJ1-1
TGTGCCAGCAGTTTAATTCGTCAGGGTGAAGCTTTCTTT
CASSLIRQGEAFF
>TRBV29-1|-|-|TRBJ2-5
TGCAGCGTAGCGGGTGGGTCAATTAGCCAAGAGACCCAGTACTTC
CSVAGGSISQETQYF
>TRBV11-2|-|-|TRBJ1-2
TGTGCCAGCAGTTCAGGGGACAACTATGGCTACACCTTC
CASSSGDNYGYTF
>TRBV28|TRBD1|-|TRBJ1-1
TGTGCCAGCAGTTTGAGGACAGGTTACACTGAAGCTTTCTTT
CASSLRTGYTEAFF
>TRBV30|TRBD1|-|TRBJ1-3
TGTGCCTGGAGTTCCGGGACAGGGGGCAATGGTTATGGGAGAAACACCATATATTTT
CAWSSGTGGNGYGRNTIYF
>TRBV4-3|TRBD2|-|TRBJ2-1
TGCGCCAGCAGCCAGGGTAGCGGGAGGTACAATGAGCAGTTCTTC
CASSQGSGRYNEQFF
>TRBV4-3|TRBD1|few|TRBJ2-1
TGCGCCAGCAGCCAAGGACAGGGTAGGGCCAATGAGCAGTTCTTC
CASSQGQGRANEQFF
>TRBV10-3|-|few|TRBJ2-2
TGTGCCATCAGTGGGAGGGACCCAAGCGGGGAGCTGTTTTTT
CAISGRDPSGELFF
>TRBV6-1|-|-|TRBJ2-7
TGTGCCAGCAGTGGGGCGCTTCTTGGCAGCCTCTACGAGCAGTACTTC
CASSGALLGSLYEQYF
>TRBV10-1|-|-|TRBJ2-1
TGCGCCAGCAGTGAGATATGGGGGGAGAAGAATGAGCAGTTCTTC
CASSEIWGEKNEQFF
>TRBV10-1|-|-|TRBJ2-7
TGCGCCAGCAGTGGAGACTATAGTCCCTACGAGCAGTACTTC
CASSGDYSPYEQYF
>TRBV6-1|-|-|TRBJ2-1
TGTGCCAGCAGTCCCGGGGTGGGAGTCTACAATGAGCAGTTCTTC
CASSPGVGVYNEQFF
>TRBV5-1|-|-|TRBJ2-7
TGCGCCAGCAGCTTGGCAGGGGATGTTAAGCAGTACTTC
CASSLAGDVKQYF
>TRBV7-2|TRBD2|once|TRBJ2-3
TGTGCCAGCAGTTCCCGAGCTAGCGGGAGGGTAGATACGCAGTATTTT
CASSSRASGRVDTQYF
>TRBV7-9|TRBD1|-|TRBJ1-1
TGTGCCAGCAGGAATCCAGGGGGCACTGAAGCTTTCTTT
CASRNPGGTEAFF
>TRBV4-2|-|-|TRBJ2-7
TGTGCCAGCAGCCAAGATCCGGTTGGGCGGGGACTCAGCTCCTACGAGCAGTACTTC
CASSQDPVGRGLSSYEQYF
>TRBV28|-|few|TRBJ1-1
TGTGCCAGCAGTGGCCCTAGTTCAAACACTGAAGCTTTCTTT
CASSGPSSNTEAFF
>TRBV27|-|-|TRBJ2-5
TGTGCCAGCAGTTTACAGGGAGAGACCCAGTACTTC
CASSLQGETQYF
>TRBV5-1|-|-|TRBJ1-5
TGCGCCAGCAGCTTGGGGGCGACGGATCAGCCCCAGCATTTT
CASSLGATDQPQHF
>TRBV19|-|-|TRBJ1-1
TGTGCCAGTAGCAACCCCTCTGTGAGGAACACTGAAGCTTTCTTT
CASSNPSVRNTEAFF
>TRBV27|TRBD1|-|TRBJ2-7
TGTGCCAGCGGATCCTACCGGGACAGCCCCCGCCGGGGGTACTTC
CASGSYRDSPRRGYF
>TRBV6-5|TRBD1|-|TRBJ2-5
TGTGCCACCGAGGGGGCAAGCCGGGAGACCCAGTACTTC
CATEGASRETQYF
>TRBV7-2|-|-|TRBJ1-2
TGTGCCAGCAGCATCGATCGGGATCATGGCTACACCTTC
CASSIDRDHGYTF
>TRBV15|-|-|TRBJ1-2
TGTGCCACCAGCCGGGAGAACTATGGCTACACCTTC
CATSRENYGYTF
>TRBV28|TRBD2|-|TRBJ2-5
TGTGCCAGCAACCAAGCGGGAATCGGGGGAGAGACCCAGTACTTC
CASNQAGIGGETQYF